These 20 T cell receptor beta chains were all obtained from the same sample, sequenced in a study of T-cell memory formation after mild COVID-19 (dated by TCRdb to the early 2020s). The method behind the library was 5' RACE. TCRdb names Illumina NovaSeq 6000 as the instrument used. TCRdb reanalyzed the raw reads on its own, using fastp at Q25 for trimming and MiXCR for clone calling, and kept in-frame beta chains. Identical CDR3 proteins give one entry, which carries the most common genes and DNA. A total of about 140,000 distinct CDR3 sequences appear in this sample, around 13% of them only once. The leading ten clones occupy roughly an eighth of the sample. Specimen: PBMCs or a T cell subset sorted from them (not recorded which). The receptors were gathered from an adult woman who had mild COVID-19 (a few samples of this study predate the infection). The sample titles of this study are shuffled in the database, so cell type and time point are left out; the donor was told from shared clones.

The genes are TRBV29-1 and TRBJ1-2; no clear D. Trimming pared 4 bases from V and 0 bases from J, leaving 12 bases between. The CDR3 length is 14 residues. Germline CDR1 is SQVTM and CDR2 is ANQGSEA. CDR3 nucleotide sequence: TGCAGCGTTGTGGGTGGCCAGGCTAACTATGGCTACACCTTC. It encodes CSVVGGQANYGYTF.

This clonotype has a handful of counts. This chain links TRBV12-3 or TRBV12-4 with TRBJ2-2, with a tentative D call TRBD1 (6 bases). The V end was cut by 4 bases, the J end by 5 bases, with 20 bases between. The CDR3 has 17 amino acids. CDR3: CASSSIGTPKGTGELFF. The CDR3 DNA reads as TGTGCCAGCAGTTCGATCGGGACACCCAAGGGAACCGGGGAGCTGTTTTTT.

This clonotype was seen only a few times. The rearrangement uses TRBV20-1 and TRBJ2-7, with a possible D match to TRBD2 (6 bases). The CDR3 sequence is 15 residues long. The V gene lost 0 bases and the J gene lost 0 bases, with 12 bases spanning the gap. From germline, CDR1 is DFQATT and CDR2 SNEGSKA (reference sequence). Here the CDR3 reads CSAREDRDFSYEQYF. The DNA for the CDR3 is TGCAGTGCTAGAGAGGATCGGGACTTCTCCTACGAGCAGTACTTC.

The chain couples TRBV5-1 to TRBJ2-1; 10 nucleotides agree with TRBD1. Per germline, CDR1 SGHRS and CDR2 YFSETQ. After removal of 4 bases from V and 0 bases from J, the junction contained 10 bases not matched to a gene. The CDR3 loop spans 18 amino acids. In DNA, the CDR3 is TGCGCCAGCAGCCTAGGACAGGGGGTCCCCAGCTCCTACAATGAGCAGTTCTTC. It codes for CASSLGQGVPSSYNEQFF.

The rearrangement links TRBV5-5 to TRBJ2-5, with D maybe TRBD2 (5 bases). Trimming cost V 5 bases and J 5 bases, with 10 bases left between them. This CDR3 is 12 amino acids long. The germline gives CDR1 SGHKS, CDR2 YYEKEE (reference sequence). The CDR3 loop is CASRSQRETQYF. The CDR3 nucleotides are TGTGCCAGCAGGTCCCAGCGGGAGACCCAGTACTTC.

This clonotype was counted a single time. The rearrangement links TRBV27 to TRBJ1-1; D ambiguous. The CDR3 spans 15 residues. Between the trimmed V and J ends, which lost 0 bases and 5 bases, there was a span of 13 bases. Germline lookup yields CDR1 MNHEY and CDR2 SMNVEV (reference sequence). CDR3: CASSLSWEGGTEAFF. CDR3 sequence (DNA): TGTGCCAGCAGTTTATCGTGGGAGGGTGGGACTGAAGCTTTCTTT.

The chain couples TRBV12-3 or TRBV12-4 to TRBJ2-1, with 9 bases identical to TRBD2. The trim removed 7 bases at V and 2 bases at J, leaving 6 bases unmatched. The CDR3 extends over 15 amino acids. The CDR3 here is CASTPAGGTYNEQFF. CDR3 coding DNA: TGTGCCAGCACCCCAGCGGGAGGCACCTACAATGAGCAGTTCTTC.

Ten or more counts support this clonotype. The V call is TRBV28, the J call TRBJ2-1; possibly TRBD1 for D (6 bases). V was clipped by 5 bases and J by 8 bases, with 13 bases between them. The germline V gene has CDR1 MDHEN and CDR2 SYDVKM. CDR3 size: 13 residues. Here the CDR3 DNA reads TGTGCCAGCAGTACCAGGGGAACTGATGAGCAGTTCTTC. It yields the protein CASSTRGTDEQFF.

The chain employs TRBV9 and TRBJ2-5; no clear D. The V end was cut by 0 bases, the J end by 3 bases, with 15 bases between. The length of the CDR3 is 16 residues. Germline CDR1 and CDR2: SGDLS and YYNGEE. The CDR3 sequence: CASSVGLGLVEETQYF. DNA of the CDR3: TGTGCCAGCAGCGTAGGTCTTGGGCTAGTCGAAGAGACCCAGTACTTC.

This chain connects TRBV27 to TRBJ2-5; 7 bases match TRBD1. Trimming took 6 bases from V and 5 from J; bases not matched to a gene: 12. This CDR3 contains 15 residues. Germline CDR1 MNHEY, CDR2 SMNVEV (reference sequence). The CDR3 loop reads CASRPLTGVWETQYF. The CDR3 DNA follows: TGTGCCAGCAGACCACTTACAGGGGTCTGGGAGACCCAGTACTTC.

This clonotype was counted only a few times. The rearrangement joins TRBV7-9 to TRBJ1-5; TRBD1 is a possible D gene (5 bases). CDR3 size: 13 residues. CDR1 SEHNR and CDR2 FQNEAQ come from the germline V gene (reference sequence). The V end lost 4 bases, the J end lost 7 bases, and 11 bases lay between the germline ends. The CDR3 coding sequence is TGTGCCAGCAGCTCGGGACTTGGGCAGCCCCAGCATTTT. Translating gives CASSSGLGQPQHF. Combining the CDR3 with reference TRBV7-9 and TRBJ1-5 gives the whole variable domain DTGVSQNPRHKITKRGQNVTFRCDPISEHNRLYWYRQTLGQGPEFLTYFQNEAQLEKSRLLSDRFSAERPKGSFSTLEIQRTEQGDSAMYLCASSSGLGQPQHFGDGTRLSIL.

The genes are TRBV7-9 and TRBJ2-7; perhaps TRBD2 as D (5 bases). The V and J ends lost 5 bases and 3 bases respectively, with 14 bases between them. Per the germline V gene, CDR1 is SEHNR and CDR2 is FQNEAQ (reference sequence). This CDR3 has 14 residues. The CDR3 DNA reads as TGTGCCAGCAGCCGCGCCGGGGAAAGCTACGAGCAGTACTTC. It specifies CASSRAGESYEQYF.

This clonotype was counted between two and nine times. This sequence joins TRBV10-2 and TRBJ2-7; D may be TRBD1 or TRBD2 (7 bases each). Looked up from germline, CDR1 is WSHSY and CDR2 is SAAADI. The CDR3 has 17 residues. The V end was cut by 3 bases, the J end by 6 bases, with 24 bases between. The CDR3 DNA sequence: TGCGCCAGCAGTGAAGGTCCCCCCGGGGAGGGGGCTTTCGAGCAGTACTTC. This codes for CASSEGPPGEGAFEQYF.

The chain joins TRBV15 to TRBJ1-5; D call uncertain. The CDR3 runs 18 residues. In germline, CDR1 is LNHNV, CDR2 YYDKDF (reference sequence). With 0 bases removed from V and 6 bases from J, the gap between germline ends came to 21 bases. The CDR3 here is CATSRDSRGGFVGQPQHF. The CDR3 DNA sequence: TGTGCCACCAGCAGAGATAGCCGGGGAGGGTTCGTTGGTCAGCCCCAGCATTTT. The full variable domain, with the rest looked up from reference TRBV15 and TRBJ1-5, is DAMVIQNPRYQVTQFGKPVTLSCSQTLNHNVMYWYQQKSSQAPKLLFHYYDKDFNNEADTPDNFQSRRPNTSFCFLDIRSPGLGDTAMYLCATSRDSRGGFVGQPQHFGDGTRLSIL.

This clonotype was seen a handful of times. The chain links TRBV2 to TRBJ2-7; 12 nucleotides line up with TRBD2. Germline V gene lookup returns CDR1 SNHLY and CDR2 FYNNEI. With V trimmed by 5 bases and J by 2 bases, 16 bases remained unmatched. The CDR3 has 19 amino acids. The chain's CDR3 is CASSSTLAGGTQKTYEQYF. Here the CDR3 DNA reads TGTGCCAGCAGTTCCACTCTAGCGGGGGGGACCCAAAAGACCTACGAGCAGTACTTC. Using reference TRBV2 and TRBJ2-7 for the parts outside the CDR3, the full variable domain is EPEVTQTPSHQVTQMGQEVILRCVPISNHLYFYWYRQILGQKVEFLVSFYNNEISEKSEIFDDQFSVERPDGSNFTLKIRSTKLEDSAMYFCASSSTLAGGTQKTYEQYFGPGTRLTVT.

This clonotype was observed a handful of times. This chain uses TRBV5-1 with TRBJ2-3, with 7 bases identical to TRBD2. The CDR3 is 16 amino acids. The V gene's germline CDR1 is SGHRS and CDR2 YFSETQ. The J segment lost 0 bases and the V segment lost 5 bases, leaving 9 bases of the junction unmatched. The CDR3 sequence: CASRLQGAGSTDTQYF. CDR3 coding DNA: TGCGCCAGCAGACTCCAAGGAGCGGGAAGCACAGATACGCAGTATTTT.

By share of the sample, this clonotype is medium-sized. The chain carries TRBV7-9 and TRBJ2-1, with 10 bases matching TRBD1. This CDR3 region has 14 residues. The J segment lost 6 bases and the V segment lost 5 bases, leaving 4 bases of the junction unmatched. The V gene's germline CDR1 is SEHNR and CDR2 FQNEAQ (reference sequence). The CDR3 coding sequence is TGTGCCAGCAGCCCATGGACAGGGGGCAATGAGCAGTTCTTC. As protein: CASSPWTGGNEQFF.

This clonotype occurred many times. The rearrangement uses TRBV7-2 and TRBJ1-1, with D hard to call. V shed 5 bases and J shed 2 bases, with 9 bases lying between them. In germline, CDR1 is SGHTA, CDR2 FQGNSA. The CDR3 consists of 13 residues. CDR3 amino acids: CASSPYLNTEAFF. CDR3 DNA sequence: TGTGCCAGCAGCCCGTACCTAAACACTGAAGCTTTCTTT. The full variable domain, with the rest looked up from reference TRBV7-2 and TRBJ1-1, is GAGVSQSPSNKVTEKGKDVELRCDPISGHTALYWYRQSLGQGLEFLIYFQGNSAPDKSGLPSDRFSAERTGGSVSTLTIQRTQQEDSAVYLCASSPYLNTEAFFGQGTRLTVV.

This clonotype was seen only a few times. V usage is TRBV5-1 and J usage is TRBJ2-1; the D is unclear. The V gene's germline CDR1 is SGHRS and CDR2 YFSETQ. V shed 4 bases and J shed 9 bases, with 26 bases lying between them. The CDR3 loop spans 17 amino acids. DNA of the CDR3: TGCGCCAGCAGCGCGTCCGCGCGGAGCTCCTATGTGGGTGAGCAGTTCTTC. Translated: CASSASARSSYVGEQFF.

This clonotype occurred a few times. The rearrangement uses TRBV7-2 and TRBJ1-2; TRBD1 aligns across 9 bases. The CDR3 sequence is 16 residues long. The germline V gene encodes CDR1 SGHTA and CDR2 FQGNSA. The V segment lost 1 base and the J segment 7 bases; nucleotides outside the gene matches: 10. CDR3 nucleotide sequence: TGTGCCAGCAGCTTAGGGTGGTCACAGGGGGCGGCTGGCTACACCTTC. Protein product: CASSLGWSQGAAGYTF.